The source of this T cell receptor (beta chain) is a study of blood T cells in healthy people across ages. Study results and limitations: Strong correlation was found linking TCR beta diversity to naive T cell percentage. With age, beta diversity per million T cells declined roughly linearly, significantly by 40 to 50.

For this clonotype: Its target is unknown.

Trimming at V came to 0 bases and at J to 4 bases, leaving 5 bases not matched to a gene. The CDR3 consists of 16 residues. Germline-derived CDR1 and CDR2 are MNHEY and SVGAGI. Then a second PCR, running about 6 to 12 cycles, was carried out with a sample-barcoded 5' primer and a J-beta primer mix. Each cDNA molecule carried a tag from a template-switch adaptor that contained 12 random nucleotides. CDR3-containing paired-end reads numbering at least 2.5 million came from each sample. From the 5' RACE reads, TCRdb called clonotypes with MiXCR, one entry per CDR3 protein. This sample has more than 900,000 distinct CDR3 sequences, with just under 30% found just once. These records were also assigned to another study, of T cells of mothers and their children.

The sequence came from a woman in her 40s in good health. Sequencing was done on a sample of blood. The chain is built from TRBV6-5 and TRBJ2-3; 9 nucleotides match TRBD1. CDR3 coding DNA: TGTGCCAGCAGTTACTCGCACAGGGGGCAGTCAGATACGCAGTATTTT. Translating gives CASSYSHRGQSDTQYF.